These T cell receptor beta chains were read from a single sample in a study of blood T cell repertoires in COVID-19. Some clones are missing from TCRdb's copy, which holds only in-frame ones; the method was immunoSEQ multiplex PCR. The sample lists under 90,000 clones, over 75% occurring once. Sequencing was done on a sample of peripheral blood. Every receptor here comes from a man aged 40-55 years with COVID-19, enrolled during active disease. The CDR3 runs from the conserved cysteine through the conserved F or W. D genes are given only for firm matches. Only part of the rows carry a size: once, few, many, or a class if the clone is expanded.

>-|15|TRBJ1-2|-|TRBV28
CASSSTSGHNYGYTF
TGTGCCAGCAGTTCTACAAGCGGTCACAACTATGGCTACACCTTC
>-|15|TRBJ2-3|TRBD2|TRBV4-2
CASSQEAGGAGTQYF
TGTGCCAGCAGCCAAGAGGCCGGGGGGGCTGGCACGCAGTATTTT
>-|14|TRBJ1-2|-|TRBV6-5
CASSIRRGGDGYTF
TGTGCCAGCAGTATCCGAAGAGGGGGTGATGGCTACACCTTC
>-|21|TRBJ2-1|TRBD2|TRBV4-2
CASSQDGPGLAGGRSYNEQFF
TGTGCCAGCAGCCAAGATGGTCCCGGACTAGCGGGGGGCCGCTCCTACAATGAGCAGTTCTTC
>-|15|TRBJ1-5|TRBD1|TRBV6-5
CASRDRQGAHQPQHF
TGTGCCAGCAGGGACCGACAGGGGGCCCATCAGCCCCAGCATTTT
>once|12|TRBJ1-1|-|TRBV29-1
CSVHNPVTGAFF
TGCAGCGTTCATAACCCCGTTACTGGAGCTTTCTTT
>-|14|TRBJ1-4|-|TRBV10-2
CASKGSRTQEKLFF
TGCGCCAGCAAAGGATCGCGGACACAGGAAAAACTGTTTTTT
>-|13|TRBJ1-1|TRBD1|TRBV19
CASSRQGNTEAFF
TGTGCCAGTAGCCGACAGGGGAACACTGAAGCTTTCTTT
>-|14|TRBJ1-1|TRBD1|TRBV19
CASSILDRETEAFF
TGTGCCAGTAGCATCCTGGACAGGGAAACTGAAGCTTTCTTT
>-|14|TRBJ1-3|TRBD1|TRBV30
CAWRGQRRGNTIYF
TGTGCCTGGAGGGGACAGAGACGTGGAAACACCATATATTTT
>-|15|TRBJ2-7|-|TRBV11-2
CASSRQRVRSYEQYF
TGTGCCAGCAGCCGACAGCGGGTCCGCTCCTACGAGCAGTACTTC
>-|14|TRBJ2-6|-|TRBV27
CASRPTSGANVLTF
TGTGCCAGCAGACCTACTTCTGGGGCCAACGTCCTGACTTTC
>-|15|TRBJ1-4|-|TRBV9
CASSASGTPIEKLFF
TGTGCCAGCAGCGCCTCCGGGACACCGATCGAAAAACTGTTTTTT
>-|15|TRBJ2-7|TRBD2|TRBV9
CASSPGLAGGREQYF
TGTGCCAGCAGCCCCGGACTAGCGGGGGGGCGGGAGCAGTACTTC
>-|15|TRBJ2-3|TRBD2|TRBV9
CASGLAGGPTDTQYF
TGTGCCAGCGGACTAGCCGGGGGGCCCACAGATACGCAGTATTTT
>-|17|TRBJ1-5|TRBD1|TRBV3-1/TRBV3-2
CASSQAGQGANNQPQHF
TGTGCCAGCAGCCAAGCCGGACAGGGGGCGAACAATCAGCCCCAGCATTTT
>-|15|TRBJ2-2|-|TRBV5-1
CASSPLGLNTGELFF
TGCGCCAGCAGCCCCCTGGGACTGAACACCGGGGAGCTGTTTTTT
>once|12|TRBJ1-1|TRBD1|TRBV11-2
CASSIGQGMAFF
TGTGCCAGCAGCATTGGACAGGGAATGGCTTTCTTT
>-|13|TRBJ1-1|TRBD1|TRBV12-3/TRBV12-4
CASIMTGGTEAFF
TGTGCCAGCATTATGACAGGGGGCACTGAAGCTTTCTTT
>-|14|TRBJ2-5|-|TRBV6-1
CASSESGLQETQYF
TGTGCCAGCAGTGAAAGCGGGCTGCAAGAGACCCAGTACTTC
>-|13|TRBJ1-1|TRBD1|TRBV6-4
CASSQQGDTEAFF
TGTGCCAGCAGCCAACAGGGGGACACTGAAGCTTTCTTT
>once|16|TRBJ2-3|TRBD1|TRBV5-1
CASSIGTGGSTDTQYF
TGCGCCAGCAGCATCGGAACAGGGGGCAGCACAGATACGCAGTATTTT
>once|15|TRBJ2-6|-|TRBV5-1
CASSLQGSGANVLTF
TGCGCCAGCAGCCTACAGGGATCTGGGGCCAACGTCCTGACTTTC
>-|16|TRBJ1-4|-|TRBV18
CASSPKSDSTGEKLFF
TGTGCCAGCTCACCAAAATCGGACAGTACGGGTGAAAAACTGTTTTTT
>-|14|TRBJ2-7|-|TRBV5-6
CASSVTRHPYEQYF
TGTGCCAGCAGCGTGACTCGCCATCCCTACGAGCAGTACTTC
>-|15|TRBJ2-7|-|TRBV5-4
CASSLEVGEEHEQYF
TGTGCCAGCAGCTTGGAGGTAGGGGAGGAACACGAGCAGTACTTC
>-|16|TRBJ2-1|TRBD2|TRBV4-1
CASSQGGGAPEDEQFF
TGCGCCAGCAGCCAGGGGGGAGGGGCGCCTGAGGATGAGCAGTTCTTC
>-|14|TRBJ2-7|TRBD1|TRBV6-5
CASHTTGGNYEQYF
TGTGCCAGCCACACCACAGGGGGGAACTACGAGCAGTACTTC
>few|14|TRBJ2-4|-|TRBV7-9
CASSLVGVVNIQYF
TGTGCCAGCAGCTTAGTAGGGGTTGTGAACATTCAGTACTTC
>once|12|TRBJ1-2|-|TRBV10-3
CAISGAPYGYTF
TGTGCCATCAGTGGGGCACCTTATGGCTACACCTTC
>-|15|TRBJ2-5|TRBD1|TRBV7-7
CASSLGPIQGETQYF
TGTGCCAGCAGCTTAGGACCCATACAGGGGGAGACCCAGTACTTC
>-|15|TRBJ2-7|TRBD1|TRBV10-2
CASRRGLTGTYEQYF
TGCGCCAGCAGGAGGGGGCTGACGGGGACCTACGAGCAGTACTTC
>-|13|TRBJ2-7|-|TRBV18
CASSPREGDEQYF
TGTGCCAGCTCACCACGGGAGGGGGACGAGCAGTACTTC
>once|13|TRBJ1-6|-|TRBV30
CAWSVGRGSPLHF
TGTGCCTGGAGTGTGGGAAGGGGTTCACCCCTCCACTTT
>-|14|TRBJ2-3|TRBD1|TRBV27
CASSSGQGSDTQYF
TGTGCCAGCAGCTCCGGACAGGGGTCAGATACGCAGTATTTT
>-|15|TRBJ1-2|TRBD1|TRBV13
CASSLRQGVNYGYTF
TGTGCCAGCAGCTTAAGGCAGGGGGTAAACTATGGCTACACCTTC
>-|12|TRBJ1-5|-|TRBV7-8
CASRSGNQPQHF
TGTGCCAGCAGGTCCGGCAATCAGCCCCAGCATTTT
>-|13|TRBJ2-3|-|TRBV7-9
CASSENRGDTQYF
TGTGCCAGCAGCGAGAACCGGGGAGATACGCAGTATTTT
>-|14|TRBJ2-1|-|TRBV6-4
CARDRCWKYNEQFF
TGTGCCAGGGACAGATGTTGGAAATACAATGAGCAGTTCTTC
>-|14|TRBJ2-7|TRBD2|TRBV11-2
CASSPNSGGYEQYF
TGTGCCAGCAGCCCTAATAGCGGGGGGTACGAGCAGTACTTC